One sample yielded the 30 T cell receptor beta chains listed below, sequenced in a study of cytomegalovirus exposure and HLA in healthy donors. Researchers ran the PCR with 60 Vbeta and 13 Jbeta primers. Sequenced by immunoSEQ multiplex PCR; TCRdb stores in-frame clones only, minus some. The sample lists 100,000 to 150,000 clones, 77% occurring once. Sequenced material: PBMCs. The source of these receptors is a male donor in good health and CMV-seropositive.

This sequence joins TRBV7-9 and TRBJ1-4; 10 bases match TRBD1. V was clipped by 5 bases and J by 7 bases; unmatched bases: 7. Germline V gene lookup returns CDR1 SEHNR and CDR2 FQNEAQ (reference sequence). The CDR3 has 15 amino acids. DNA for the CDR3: TGTGCCAGCAGCACCCCCTGGGACAGGGGTGAAAAACTGTTTTTT. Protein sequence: CASSTPWDRGEKLFF.

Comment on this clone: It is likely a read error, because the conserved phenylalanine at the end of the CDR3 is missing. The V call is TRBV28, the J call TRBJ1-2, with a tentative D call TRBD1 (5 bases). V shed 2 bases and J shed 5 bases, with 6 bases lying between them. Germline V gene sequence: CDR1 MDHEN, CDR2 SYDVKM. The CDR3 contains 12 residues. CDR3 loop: CASSLPGYGYTL. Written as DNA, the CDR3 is TGTGCCAGCAGTTTACCAGGGTATGGCTACACCCTC.

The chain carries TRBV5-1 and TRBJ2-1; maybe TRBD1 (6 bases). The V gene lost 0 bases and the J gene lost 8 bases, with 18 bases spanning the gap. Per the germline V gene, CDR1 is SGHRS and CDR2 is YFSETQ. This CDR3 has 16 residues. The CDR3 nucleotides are TGCGCCAGCAGCTTGGGAACCCGGACAGCCTCGGATGAGCAGTTCTTC. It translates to CASSLGTRTASDEQFF.

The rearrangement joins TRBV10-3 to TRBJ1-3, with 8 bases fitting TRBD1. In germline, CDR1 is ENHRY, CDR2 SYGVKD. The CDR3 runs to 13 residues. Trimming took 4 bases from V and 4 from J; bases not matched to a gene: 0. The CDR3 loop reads CAISGDRGNTIYF. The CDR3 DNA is TGTGCCATCAGTGGGGACAGGGGAAACACCATATATTTT.

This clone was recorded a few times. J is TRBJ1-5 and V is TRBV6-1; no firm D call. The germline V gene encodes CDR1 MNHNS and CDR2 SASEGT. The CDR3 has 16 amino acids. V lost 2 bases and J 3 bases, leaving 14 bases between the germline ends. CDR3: CASSEQRGRYNQPQHF. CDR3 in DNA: TGTGCCAGCAGTGAACAGCGGGGTAGGTACAATCAGCCCCAGCATTTT.

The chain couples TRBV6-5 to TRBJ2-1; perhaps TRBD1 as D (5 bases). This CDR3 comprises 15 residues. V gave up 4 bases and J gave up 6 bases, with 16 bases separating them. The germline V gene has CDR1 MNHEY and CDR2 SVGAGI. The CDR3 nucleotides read TGTGCCAGCAGTTTGCAGGGTACTACCCTCAATGAGCAGTTCTTC. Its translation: CASSLQGTTLNEQFF.

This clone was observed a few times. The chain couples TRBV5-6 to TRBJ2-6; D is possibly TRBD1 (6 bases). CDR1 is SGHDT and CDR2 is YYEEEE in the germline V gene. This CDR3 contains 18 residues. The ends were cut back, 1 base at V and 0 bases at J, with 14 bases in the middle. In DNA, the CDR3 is TGTGCCAGCAGCTTGATGGAGACAGGTGACTCTGGGGCCAACGTCCTGACTTTC. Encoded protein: CASSLMETGDSGANVLTF.

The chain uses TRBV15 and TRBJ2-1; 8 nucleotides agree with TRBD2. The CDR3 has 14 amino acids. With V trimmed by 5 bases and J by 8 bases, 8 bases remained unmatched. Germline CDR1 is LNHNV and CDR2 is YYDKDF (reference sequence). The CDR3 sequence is CATSDAAGGDEQFF. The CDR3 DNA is TGTGCCACCAGCGACGCGGCGGGGGGCGATGAGCAGTTCTTC. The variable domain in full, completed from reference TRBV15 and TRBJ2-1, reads DAMVIQNPRYQVTQFGKPVTLSCSQTLNHNVMYWYQQKSSQAPKLLFHYYDKDFNNEADTPDNFQSRRPNTSFCFLDIRSPGLGDTAMYLCATSDAAGGDEQFFGPGTRLTVL.

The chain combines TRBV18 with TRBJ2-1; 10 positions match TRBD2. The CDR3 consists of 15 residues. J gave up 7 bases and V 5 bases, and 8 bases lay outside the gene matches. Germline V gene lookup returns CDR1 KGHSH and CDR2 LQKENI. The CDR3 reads CASSSSSGRINEQFF. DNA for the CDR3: TGTGCCAGCTCATCCTCTAGCGGGAGAATTAATGAGCAGTTCTTC.

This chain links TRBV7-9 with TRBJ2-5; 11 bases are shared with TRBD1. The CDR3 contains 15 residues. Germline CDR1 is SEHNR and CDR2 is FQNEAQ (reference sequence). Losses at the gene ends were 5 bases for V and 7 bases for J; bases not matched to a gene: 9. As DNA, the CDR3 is TGTGCCAGCAGCCCTGGACAGGGGGCAGTTTGGACCCAGTACTTC. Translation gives CASSPGQGAVWTQYF.

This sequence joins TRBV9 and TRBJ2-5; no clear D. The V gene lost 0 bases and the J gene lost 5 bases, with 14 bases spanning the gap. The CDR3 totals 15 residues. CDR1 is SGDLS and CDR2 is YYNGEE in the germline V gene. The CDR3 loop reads CASSVDQVDRETQYF. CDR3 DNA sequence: TGTGCCAGCAGCGTAGACCAGGTGGATAGGGAGACCCAGTACTTC.

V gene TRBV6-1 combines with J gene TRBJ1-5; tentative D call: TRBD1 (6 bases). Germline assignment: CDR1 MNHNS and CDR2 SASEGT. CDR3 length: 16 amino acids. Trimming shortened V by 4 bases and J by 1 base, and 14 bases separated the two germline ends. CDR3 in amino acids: CASSVAGARSNQPQHF. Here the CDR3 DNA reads TGTGCCAGCAGTGTTGCGGGGGCCCGGAGCAATCAGCCCCAGCATTTT.

The CDR3 here is CASSVSGRNTEAFF. As DNA, the CDR3 is TGTGCCAGCAGTGTATCCGGGAGGAACACTGAAGCTTTCTTT. The chain has TRBV6-5 and TRBJ1-1; D gene unclear. V lost 5 bases and J 1 base, leaving 11 bases between the germline ends. The CDR3 extends over 14 amino acids. The germline gives CDR1 MNHEY, CDR2 SVGAGI.

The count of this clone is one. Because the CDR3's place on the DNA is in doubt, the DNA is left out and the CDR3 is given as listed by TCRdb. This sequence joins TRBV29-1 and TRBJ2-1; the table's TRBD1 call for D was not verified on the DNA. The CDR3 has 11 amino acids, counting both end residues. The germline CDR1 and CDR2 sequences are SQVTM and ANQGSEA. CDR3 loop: CSVATGTRGFF.

This CDR3 reads CASSSPGLYNEQFF. In DNA, the CDR3 is TGTGCCAGCAGTTCCCCGGGACTGTACAATGAGCAGTTCTTC. The V call is TRBV6-5, the J call TRBJ2-1; D may be TRBD2 (6 bases). This CDR3 is 14 amino acids long. V lost 4 bases to trimming and J lost 4 bases, with 11 bases between them. Germline V gene data show CDR1 as MNHEY and CDR2 as SVGAGI.

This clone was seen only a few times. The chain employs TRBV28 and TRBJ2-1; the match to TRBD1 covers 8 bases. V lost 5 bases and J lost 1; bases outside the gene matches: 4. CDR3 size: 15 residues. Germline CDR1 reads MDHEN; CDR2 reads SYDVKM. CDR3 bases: TGTGCCAGCAGTCGGACAGGGAGTTCCTACAATGAGCAGTTCTTC. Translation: CASSRTGSSYNEQFF.

DNA for the CDR3: TGTGCCAGCAGCCCCGCCCCTACCGGTACCTCCTACGAGCAGTACTTC. Its protein is CASSPAPTGTSYEQYF. This sequence joins TRBV27 and TRBJ2-7; D is unresolved. The V end lost 6 bases, the J end lost 0 bases, and 18 bases lay between the germline ends. The CDR3 runs 16 residues. Germline V gene data show CDR1 as MNHEY and CDR2 as SMNVEV (reference sequence).

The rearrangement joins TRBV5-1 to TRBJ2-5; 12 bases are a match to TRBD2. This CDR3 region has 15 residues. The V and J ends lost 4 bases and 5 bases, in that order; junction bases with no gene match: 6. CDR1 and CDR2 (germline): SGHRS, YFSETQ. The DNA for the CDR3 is TGCGCCAGCAGCATTTCTAGCGGGAGGGAGGAGACCCAGTACTTC. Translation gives CASSISSGREETQYF.

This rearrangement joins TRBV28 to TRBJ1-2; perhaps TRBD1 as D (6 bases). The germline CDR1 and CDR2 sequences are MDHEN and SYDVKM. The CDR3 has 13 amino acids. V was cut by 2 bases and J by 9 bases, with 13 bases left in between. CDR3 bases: TGTGCCAGCAGTTTAAGGGACAAGGGCAGCTACACCTTC. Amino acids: CASSLRDKGSYTF.

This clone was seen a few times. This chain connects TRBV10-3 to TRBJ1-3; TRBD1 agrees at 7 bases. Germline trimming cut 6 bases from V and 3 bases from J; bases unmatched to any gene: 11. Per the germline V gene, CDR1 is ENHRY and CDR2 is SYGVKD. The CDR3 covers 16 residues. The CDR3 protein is CAIRSGRQGGGNTIYF. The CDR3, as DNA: TGTGCCATCAGATCTGGTAGACAGGGCGGTGGAAACACCATATATTTT.

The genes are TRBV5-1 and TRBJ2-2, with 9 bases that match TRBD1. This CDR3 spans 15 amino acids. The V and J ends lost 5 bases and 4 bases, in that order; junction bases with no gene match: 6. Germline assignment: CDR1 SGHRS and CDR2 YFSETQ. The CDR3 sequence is CASSQQGAGTGELFF. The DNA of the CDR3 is TGCGCCAGCAGTCAACAGGGGGCCGGCACCGGGGAGCTGTTTTTT.

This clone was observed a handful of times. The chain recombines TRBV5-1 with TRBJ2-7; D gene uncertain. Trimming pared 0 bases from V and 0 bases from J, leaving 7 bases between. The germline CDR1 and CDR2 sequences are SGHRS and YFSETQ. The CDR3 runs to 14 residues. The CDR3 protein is CASSLVPSSYEQYF. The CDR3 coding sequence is TGCGCCAGCAGCTTGGTTCCGAGCTCCTACGAGCAGTACTTC.

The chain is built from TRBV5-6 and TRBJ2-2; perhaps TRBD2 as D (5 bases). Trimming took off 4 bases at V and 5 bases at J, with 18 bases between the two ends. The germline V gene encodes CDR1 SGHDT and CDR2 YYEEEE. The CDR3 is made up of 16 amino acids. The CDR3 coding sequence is TGTGCCAGCAGCGGAGAGGTGGGGAGTCGGACCGGGGAGCTGTTTTTT. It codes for CASSGEVGSRTGELFF.

The CDR3 DNA follows: TGTGCCAGCAGCCGGGGACCGAGTGGCGGGAGATCTTTCAATGAGCAGTTCTTC. Protein sequence: CASSRGPSGGRSFNEQFF. The chain combines TRBV7-3 with TRBJ2-1, with 7 bases fitting TRBD2. The V and J ends lost 5 bases and 6 bases, in that order; junction bases with no gene match: 19. CDR1 is SGHTA and CDR2 is FQGTGA in the germline V gene. CDR3 size: 18 residues.

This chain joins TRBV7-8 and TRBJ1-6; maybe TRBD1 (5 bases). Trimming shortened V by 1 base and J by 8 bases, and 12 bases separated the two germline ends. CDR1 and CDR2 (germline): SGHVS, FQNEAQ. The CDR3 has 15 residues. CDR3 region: CASSLGRVWHSPLHF. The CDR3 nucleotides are TGTGCCAGCAGCTTAGGCAGGGTTTGGCATTCACCCCTCCACTTT.

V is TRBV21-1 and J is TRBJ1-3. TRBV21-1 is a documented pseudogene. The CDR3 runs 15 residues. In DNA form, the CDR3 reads TGTGCCAGCAGCAAGACTACAGAGCCCGGAAACACCATATATTTT. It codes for CASSKTTEPGNTIYF.

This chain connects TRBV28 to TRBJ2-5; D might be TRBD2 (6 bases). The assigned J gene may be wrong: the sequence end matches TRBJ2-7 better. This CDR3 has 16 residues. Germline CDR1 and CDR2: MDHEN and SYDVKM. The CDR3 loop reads CASSPSDQRVSYEQYF. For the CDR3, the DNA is TGTGCCAGCAGCCCTTCCGATCAGCGGGTCTCCTACGAGCAGTACTTC.

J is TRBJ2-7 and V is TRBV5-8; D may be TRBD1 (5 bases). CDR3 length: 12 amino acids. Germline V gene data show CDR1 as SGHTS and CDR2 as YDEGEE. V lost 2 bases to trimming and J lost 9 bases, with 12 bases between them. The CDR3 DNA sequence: TGTGCCAGCAGCTTAGGGGAATTCGGGCAGTACTTC. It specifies CASSLGEFGQYF.

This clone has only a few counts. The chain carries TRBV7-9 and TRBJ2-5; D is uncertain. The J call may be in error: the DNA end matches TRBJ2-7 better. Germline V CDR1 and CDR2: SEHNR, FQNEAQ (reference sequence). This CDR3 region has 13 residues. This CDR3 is CASSPVESYEQYF. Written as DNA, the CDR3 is TGTGCCAGCAGCCCGGTCGAGTCCTACGAGCAGTACTTC.

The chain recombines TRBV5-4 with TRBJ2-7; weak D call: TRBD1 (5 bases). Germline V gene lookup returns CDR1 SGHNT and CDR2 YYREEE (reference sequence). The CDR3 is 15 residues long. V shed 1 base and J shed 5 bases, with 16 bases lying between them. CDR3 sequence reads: CASSLPSGRVDEQYF. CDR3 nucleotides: TGTGCCAGCAGCTTGCCGTCAGGGCGAGTGGACGAGCAGTACTTC.